Given below is one TCR beta chain in context. This specimen comes from a study of identifying expanded T cells in peripheral blood. Healthy donors had no documented immune events, such as infections, while sampled. The CDR3 is 14 amino acids. Between the trimmed V and J ends, which lost 1 base and 0 bases, there was a span of 3 bases. CDR1 is LGHNA, CDR2 YSLEER, per germline. The table came from immunoSEQ multiplex PCR; TCRdb's copy has only in-frame clones and leaves some out. The sample carries about 85,000 clones, 88% recorded once. Sequenced input: blood. V is TRBV4-3 and J is TRBJ2-2; D unclear. The source is a person between 18 and 75 years old in good health. CDR3 sequence (DNA): TGCGCCAGCAGCCAAGGGCCGAACACCGGGGAGCTGTTTTTT. Its translation is CASSQGPNTGELFF.